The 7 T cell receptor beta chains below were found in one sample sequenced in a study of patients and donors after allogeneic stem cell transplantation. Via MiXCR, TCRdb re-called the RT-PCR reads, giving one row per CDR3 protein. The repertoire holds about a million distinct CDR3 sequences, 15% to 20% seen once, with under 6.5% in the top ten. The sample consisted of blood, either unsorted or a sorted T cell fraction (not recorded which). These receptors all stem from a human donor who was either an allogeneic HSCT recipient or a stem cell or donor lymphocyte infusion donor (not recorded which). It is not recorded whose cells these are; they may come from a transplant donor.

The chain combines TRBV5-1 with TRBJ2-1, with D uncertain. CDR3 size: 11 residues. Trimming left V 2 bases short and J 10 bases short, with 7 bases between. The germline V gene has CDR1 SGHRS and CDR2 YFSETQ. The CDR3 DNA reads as TGCGCCAGCAGCTTAACCAGGGAGCAGTTCTTC. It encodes CASSLTREQFF.

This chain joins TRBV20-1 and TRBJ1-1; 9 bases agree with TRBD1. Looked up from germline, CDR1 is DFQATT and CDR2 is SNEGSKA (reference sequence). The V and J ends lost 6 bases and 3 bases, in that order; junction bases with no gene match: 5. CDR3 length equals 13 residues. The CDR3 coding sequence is TGCAGTGCCGGTACAGGGGGCTACACTGAAGCTTTCTTT. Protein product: CSAGTGGYTEAFF.

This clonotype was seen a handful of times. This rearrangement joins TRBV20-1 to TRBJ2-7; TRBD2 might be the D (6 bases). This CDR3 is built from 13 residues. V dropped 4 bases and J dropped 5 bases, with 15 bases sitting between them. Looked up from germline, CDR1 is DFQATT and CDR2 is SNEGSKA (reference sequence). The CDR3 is CSAMSSGVNEQYF. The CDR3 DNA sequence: TGCAGTGCTATGTCTTCGGGAGTTAACGAGCAGTACTTC.

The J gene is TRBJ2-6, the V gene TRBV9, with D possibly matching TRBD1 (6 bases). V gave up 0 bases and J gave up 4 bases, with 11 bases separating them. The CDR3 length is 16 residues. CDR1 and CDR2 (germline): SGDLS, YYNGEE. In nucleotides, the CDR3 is TGTGCCAGCAGCGTAGGACAGGTGGCCGGGGCCAACGTCCTGACTTTC. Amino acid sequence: CASSVGQVAGANVLTF. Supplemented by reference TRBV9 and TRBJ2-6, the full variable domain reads DSGVTQTPKHLITATGQRVTLRCSPRSGDLSVYWYQQSLDQGLQFLIQYYNGEERAKGNILERFSAQQFPDLHSELNLSSLELGDSALYFCASSVGQVAGANVLTFGAGSRLTVL.

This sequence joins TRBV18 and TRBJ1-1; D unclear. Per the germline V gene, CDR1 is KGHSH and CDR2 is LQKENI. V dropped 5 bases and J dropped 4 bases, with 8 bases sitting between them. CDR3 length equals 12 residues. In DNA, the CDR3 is TGTGCCAGCTCATATAAGGGCACTGAAGCTTTCTTT. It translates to CASSYKGTEAFF.

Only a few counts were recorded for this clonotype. CDR3 DNA sequence: TGCGCCAGCAGCTTGCAACAGGGGGCTAGGTACGAGCAGTACTTC. Its protein product is CASSLQQGARYEQYF. The V gene is TRBV5-1, the J gene TRBJ2-7, with 9 bases fitting TRBD1. The CDR3 totals 15 residues. J gave up 4 bases and V 1 base, and 6 bases lay outside the gene matches. Germline V lookup: CDR1 SGHRS, CDR2 YFSETQ.

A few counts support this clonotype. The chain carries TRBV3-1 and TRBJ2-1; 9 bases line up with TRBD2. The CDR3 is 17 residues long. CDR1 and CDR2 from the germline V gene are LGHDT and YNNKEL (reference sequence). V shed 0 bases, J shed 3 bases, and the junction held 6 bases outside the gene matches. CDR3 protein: CASSQEKWREGYNEQFF. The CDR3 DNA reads TGTGCCAGCAGCCAAGAGAAGTGGCGGGAGGGCTACAATGAGCAGTTCTTC.